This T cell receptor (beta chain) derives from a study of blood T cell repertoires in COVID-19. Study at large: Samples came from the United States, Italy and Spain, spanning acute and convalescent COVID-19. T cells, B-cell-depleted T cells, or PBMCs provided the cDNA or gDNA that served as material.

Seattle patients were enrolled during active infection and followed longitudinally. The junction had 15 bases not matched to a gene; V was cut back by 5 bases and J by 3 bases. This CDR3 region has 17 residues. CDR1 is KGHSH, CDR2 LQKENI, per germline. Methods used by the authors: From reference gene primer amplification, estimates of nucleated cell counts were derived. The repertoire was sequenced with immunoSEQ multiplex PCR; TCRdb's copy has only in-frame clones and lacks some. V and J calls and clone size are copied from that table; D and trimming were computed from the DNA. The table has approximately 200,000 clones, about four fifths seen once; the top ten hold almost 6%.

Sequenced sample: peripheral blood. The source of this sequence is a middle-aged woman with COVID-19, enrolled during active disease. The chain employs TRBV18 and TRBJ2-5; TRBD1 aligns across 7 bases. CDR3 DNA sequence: TGTGCCAGCTCATCGGACAGGCTTCGACAGTGGAAAGAGACCCAGTACTTC. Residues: CASSSDRLRQWKETQYF. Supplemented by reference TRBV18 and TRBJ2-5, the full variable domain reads NAGVMQNPRHLVRRRGQEARLRCSPMKGHSHVYWYRQLPEEGLKFMVYLQKENIIDESGMPKERFSAEFPKEGPSILRIQQVVRGDSAAYFCASSSDRLRQWKETQYFGPGTRLLVL.